Listed here are 5 T cell receptor beta chains from one sample, sequenced in a study of T cell responses to AZD1222 COVID-19 vaccine. Method: immunoSEQ multiplex PCR; TCRdb's copy keeps in-frame clones and lacks some. Altogether roughly 130,000 clones are present, about 91% being singletons, with the ten largest covering approximately 2%. This specimen was peripheral blood, taken on day 0 of AZD1222 vaccination. The source is an adult in good health.

This clone occurred once. The chain combines TRBV3-1 (or the pseudogene TRBV3-2) with TRBJ1-3; 7 bases map to TRBD1. CDR3 size: 17 residues. J was trimmed by 4 bases and V by 1 base; bases with no gene match: 10. CDR1 and CDR2 from the germline V gene are LGHDT and YNNKEL (reference sequence). The CDR3 sequence is CASSQGARGSLGNTIYF. The CDR3 DNA sequence: TGTGCCAGCAGCCAAGGGGCCAGGGGGTCGCTCGGAAACACCATATATTTT.

The rearrangement uses TRBV5-5 and TRBJ1-1, with TRBD1 identical over 9 bases. This CDR3 spans 15 amino acids. Germline CDR1 and CDR2: SGHKS and YYEKEE (reference sequence). The ends lost 4 bases at V and 0 bases at J; junction bases unmatched: 4. The CDR3 region is CASSTRDRVNTEAFF. The CDR3 bases are TGTGCCAGCAGCACGAGGGACAGGGTGAACACTGAAGCTTTCTTT.

This clone came up a few times. V and J are TRBV28 and TRBJ2-7; 10 bases line up with TRBD1. Trimming removed 5 bases from V and 3 bases from J; junction bases left unmatched: 10. Germline-derived CDR1 and CDR2 are MDHEN and SYDVKM. The CDR3 is made up of 16 amino acids. CDR3 DNA sequence: TGTGCCAGCAGTCGAACCTCGGGACAGGGGATCTACGAGCAGTACTTC. This encodes CASSRTSGQGIYEQYF.

The chain carries TRBV11-2 and TRBJ1-1, with D perhaps TRBD1 (6 bases). This CDR3 is 13 amino acids long. Germline assignment: CDR1 SGHAT and CDR2 FQNNGV. V dropped 6 bases and J dropped 3 bases, with 11 bases sitting between them. CDR3 sequence reads: CASSFNRDTEAFF. The CDR3 DNA reads as TGTGCCAGCAGTTTCAACAGGGACACTGAAGCTTTCTTT. The whole variable domain, filled in from reference TRBV11-2 and TRBJ1-1, reads EAGVAQSPRYKIIEKRQSVAFWCNPISGHATLYWYQQILGQGPKLLIQFQNNGVVDDSQLPKDRFSAERLKGVDSTLKIQPAKLEDSAVYLCASSFNRDTEAFFGQGTRLTVV.

This chain joins TRBV4-2 and TRBJ2-7; TRBD2 matches at 7 bases. The germline CDR1 and CDR2 sequences are LGHNA and YNFKEQ. V was pared by 3 bases and J by 2 bases, with 4 bases of the junction left unmatched. This CDR3 region has 14 residues. CDR3 sequence (DNA): TGTGCCAGCAGCCACCTAGCGGATACCTACGAGCAGTACTTC. Residues: CASSHLADTYEQYF.